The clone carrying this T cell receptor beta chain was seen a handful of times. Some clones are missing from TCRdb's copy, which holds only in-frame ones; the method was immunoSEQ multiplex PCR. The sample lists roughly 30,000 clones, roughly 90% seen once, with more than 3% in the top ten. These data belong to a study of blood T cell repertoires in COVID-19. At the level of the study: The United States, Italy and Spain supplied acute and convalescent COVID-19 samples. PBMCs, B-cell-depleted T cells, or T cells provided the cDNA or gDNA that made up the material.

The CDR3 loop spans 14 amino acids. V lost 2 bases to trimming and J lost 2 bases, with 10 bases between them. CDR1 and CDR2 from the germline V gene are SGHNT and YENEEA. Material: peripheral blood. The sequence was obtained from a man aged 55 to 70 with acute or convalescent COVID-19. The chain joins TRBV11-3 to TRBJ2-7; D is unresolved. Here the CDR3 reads CASSLLQVAYEQYF. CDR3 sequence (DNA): TGTGCCAGCAGCTTACTCCAGGTTGCCTACGAGCAGTACTTC.